The 13 T cell receptor beta chains in this list originate from one sample, sequenced in a study of synovial regulatory T cells in juvenile arthritis. General study findings and limits: Inflammation-associated Treg cells in blood had less TCR diversity than the remaining blood Treg cells.

These TCRs are of unknown antigen specificity. Produced via immunoSEQ multiplex PCR; TCRdb's table is partial and in-frame only. The sample data list roughly 1,200 clones. Sequencing input: Treg cells from blood. Subset denoted: HLA-DR+ inflammation-associated blood Treg cells. The receptors shown here come from a donor between 2 and 29 years old with juvenile idiopathic arthritis.

This clone is classed as medium-sized by frequency. The gene calls are TRBV5-1 and TRBJ2-7. The CDR3 loop spans 14 amino acids. The coding DNA is unavailable. Germline V gene sequence: CDR1 SGHRS, CDR2 YFSETQ. The CDR3 loop reads CASSSRGSSYEQYF. Supplemented by reference TRBV5-1 and TRBJ2-7, the full variable domain reads KAGVTQTPRYLIKTRGQQVTLSCSPISGHRSVSWYQQTPGQGLQFLFEYFSETQRNKGNFPGRFSGRQFSNSRSEMNVSTLELGDSALYLCASSSRGSSYEQYFGPGTRLTVT.

This clone is deemed medium-sized by its frequency. This chain uses TRBV18 with TRBJ1-2. The germline V gene encodes CDR1 KGHSH and CDR2 LQKENI. This CDR3 has 18 amino acids. DNA is not recorded here. The CDR3 protein is CASSHYPGPTDSKVGYTF. Complete variable domain (other parts from reference TRBV18 and TRBJ1-2): NAGVMQNPRHLVRRRGQEARLRCSPMKGHSHVYWYRQLPEEGLKFMVYLQKENIIDESGMPKERFSAEFPKEGPSILRIQQVVRGDSAAYFCASSHYPGPTDSKVGYTFGSGTRLTVV.

Measured by frequency, this clone is medium-sized. The genes are TRBV7-9 and TRBJ1-6; absent DNA, TCRdb's TRBD1 call cannot be checked. Germline V gene sequence: CDR1 SEHNR, CDR2 FQNEAQ (reference sequence). The CDR3 totals 14 residues. No DNA accompanies this entry. CDR3 amino acids: CASSSGQYNSPLHF.

The chain joins TRBV7-6 to TRBJ1-1. CDR1 and CDR2 (germline): SGHVS, FNYEAQ. This CDR3 is 13 amino acids long. Nucleotide data are not available. The CDR3: CASSKQERTEAFF.

This clone is labeled medium-sized (0.01 to 0.1%) based on frequency. The chain carries TRBV5-1 and TRBJ1-1. CDR3 length: 13 residues. No DNA is given. Germline V gene data show CDR1 as SGHRS and CDR2 as YFSETQ. The CDR3 sequence is CASSLGVNTEAFF.

The V and J genes are TRBV19 and TRBJ2-5; TCRdb picks TRBD1, but there is no DNA to check that call. The CDR3 is made up of 13 amino acids. DNA is not recorded here. Germline CDR1 LNHDA, CDR2 SQIVND (reference sequence). CDR3 protein: CASSRTGGYEQYF.

In terms of frequency, this clone is medium-sized (0.01 to 0.1%). This chain links TRBV5-1 with TRBJ2-1; checking the TCRdb D call of TRBD2 is not possible without DNA. Germline values: CDR1 SGHRS, CDR2 YFSETQ. This CDR3 has 15 residues. The DNA is unrecorded. CDR3 amino acids: CASSLEVAGNNEQFF.

This clone ranks as medium-sized in terms of frequency. The J gene is TRBJ2-1, the V gene TRBV7-3; TCRdb lists TRBD2, though no DNA is available to test this call. Germline V gives CDR1 SGHTA, CDR2 FQGTGA. CDR3 length equals 18 residues. The record lacks a DNA sequence. The CDR3 loop is CASSLKFWGTSANNEQFF.

This rearrangement joins TRBV11-3 to TRBJ2-1; TCRdb designates TRBD2, a call that cannot be tested without DNA. The germline CDR1 and CDR2 sequences are SGHNT and YENEEA. This CDR3 comprises 16 residues. No DNA sequence was recorded. The CDR3 region is CASSLEPKSSYNEQFF.

The gene calls are TRBV11-3 and TRBJ2-1; TCRdb names TRBD2, which stays unverified in the absence of DNA. CDR1 and CDR2 (germline): SGHNT, YENEEA. The CDR3 runs to 17 residues. No coding sequence is recorded. CDR3 sequence: CASSPGLAGGPRNEQFF.

According to its frequency, this clone is medium-sized. This CDR3 reads CASSKGQGYGYTF. The chain carries TRBV5-1 and TRBJ1-2; TCRdb calls TRBD1, which cannot be checked without DNA. Germline CDR1 reads SGHRS; CDR2 reads YFSETQ. The CDR3 sequence is 13 residues long. The protein alone is recorded here.

Frequency places this clone as medium-sized. The chain couples TRBV7-9 to TRBJ2-3; absent DNA, TCRdb's TRBD1 call cannot be checked. CDR1 and CDR2 (germline): SEHNR, FQNEAQ (reference sequence). The length of the CDR3 is 15 residues. No coding sequence is recorded. CDR3 sequence: CASGTRTGATDTQYF.

The chain combines TRBV30 with TRBJ1-1. The CDR3 totals 11 residues. Only the protein is on record. Germline lookup yields CDR1 GTSNPN and CDR2 SVGIG (reference sequence). The CDR3 sequence is CAWSFETEAFF. The whole variable domain, remainder taken from reference TRBV30 and TRBJ1-1, is SQTIHQWPATLVQPVGSPLSLECTVEGTSNPNLYWYRQAAGRGLQLLFYSVGIGQISSEVPQNLSASRPQDRQFILSSKKLLLSDSGFYLCAWSFETEAFFGQGTRLTVV.